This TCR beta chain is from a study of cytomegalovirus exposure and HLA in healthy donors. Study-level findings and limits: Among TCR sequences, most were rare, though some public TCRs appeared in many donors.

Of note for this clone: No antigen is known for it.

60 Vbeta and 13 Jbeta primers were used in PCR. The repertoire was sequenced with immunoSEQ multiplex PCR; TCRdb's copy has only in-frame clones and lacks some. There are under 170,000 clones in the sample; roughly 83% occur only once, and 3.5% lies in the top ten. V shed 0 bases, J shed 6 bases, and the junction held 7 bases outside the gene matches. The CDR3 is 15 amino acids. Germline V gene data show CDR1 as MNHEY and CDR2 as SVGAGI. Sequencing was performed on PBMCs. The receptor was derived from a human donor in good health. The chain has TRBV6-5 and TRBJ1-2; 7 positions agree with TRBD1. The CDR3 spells CASSYSRLQGNGYTF. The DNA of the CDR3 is TGTGCCAGCAGTTACTCGAGATTACAGGGGAATGGCTACACCTTC.